These T cell receptor beta chains were read from a single sample in a study of blood T cell repertoires in COVID-19. Method: immunoSEQ multiplex PCR; TCRdb's copy keeps in-frame clones and lacks some. The sample has 150,000 or so clones, approximately 80% seen once. The sample was PBMCs or T cells enriched from blood (not recorded which). The receptors shown here come from a man aged 50 or older who had recovered from COVID-19. Each CDR3 is given with its conserved first and last residue. The D gene is left open where the match is weak. Clone size is given for some rows only: seen once, a few or many times, or a class if the clone is expanded.

abundance	d_gene	v_gene	j_gene	CDR3nt	CDR3aa
NA	NA	TRBV6-5	TRBJ2-7	TGTGCCACCACGGACCGGGACATCAACGAGCAGTACTTC	CATTDRDINEQYF
NA	NA	TRBV12-3/TRBV12-4	TRBJ2-5	TGTGCCATCCAGAGGCACAACCAAGAGACCCAGTACTTC	CAIQRHNQETQYF
NA	NA	TRBV5-1	TRBJ2-1	TGCGCCAGCAGCTTGGCCGCGTTTCGCAACAATGAGCAGTTCTTC	CASSLAAFRNNEQFF
NA	NA	TRBV7-9	TRBJ1-2	TGTGCCAGCTCCTTGCCTGGACAGTCCGATTATGGCTACACCTTC	CASSLPGQSDYGYTF
many	TRBD1	TRBV2	TRBJ1-3	TGTGCCAGCAGTGAAATAACTTGGGACAGGGGGGACAACACCATATATTTT	CASSEITWDRGDNTIYF
NA	TRBD2	TRBV7-9	TRBJ2-1	TGTGCCAGCAGCTTAGTGTGGCTAGCGGGGGGAAAGCAGTTCTTC	CASSLVWLAGGKQFF
NA	NA	TRBV19	TRBJ1-5	TGTGCCAGTAGTCCGAGCAGGGGAAGCAATCAGCCCCAGCATTTT	CASSPSRGSNQPQHF
NA	TRBD1	TRBV4-3	TRBJ2-5	TGCGCCAGCAGCCAGACAGGGGGAGAGACCCAGTACTTC	CASSQTGGETQYF
NA	TRBD1	TRBV10-1	TRBJ1-1	TGCGCCAGCAGTGAGGAGGGACAGGGAGGCGAAGCTTTCTTT	CASSEEGQGGEAFF
NA	NA	TRBV3-1/TRBV3-2	TRBJ2-7	TGTGCCAGCAGCCAAGATTTGTGGGGGGCCTACGAGCAGTACTTC	CASSQDLWGAYEQYF
NA	TRBD2	TRBV7-2	TRBJ2-5	TGTGCCAGCAGCTTACGGGGACTAGCGGGGAGCGAGACCCAGTACTTC	CASSLRGLAGSETQYF
NA	TRBD1	TRBV11-2	TRBJ2-1	TGTGCCAGCAGCTTAGTAGGACAGGGGGCTAGCAATGAGCAGTTCTTC	CASSLVGQGASNEQFF
NA	NA	TRBV6-2/TRBV6-3	TRBJ1-5	TGTGCCAGCAGCCCCGGTAGCAATCAGCCCCAGCATTTT	CASSPGSNQPQHF
NA	TRBD1	TRBV5-4	TRBJ2-6	TGTGCCAGCAGCTATAGGCAACAGGGGGCGTCCAACGTCCTGACTTTC	CASSYRQQGASNVLTF
few	TRBD2	TRBV19	TRBJ2-3	TGTGCCAGTAGTGACCTAGCGGGGACAAGCACAGATACGCAGTATTTT	CASSDLAGTSTDTQYF
NA	NA	TRBV3-1/TRBV3-2	TRBJ2-6	TGTGCCAGCAGCCAATCAGGGCTATCTGGGGCCAACGTCCTGACTTTC	CASSQSGLSGANVLTF
once	TRBD1	TRBV27	TRBJ1-1	TGTGCCAGCTACCGACCAGCCGGGACAGGGGATACTGAAGCTTTCTTT	CASYRPAGTGDTEAFF
NA	NA	TRBV19	TRBJ2-1	TGTGCCAGTAGTCCCCGGACTGCTAGCTCCTACAATGAGCAGTTCTTC	CASSPRTASSYNEQFF
NA	NA	TRBV28	TRBJ1-6	TGTGCCAGCAGTTCCTTTGGTGGAGCGGGATCACCCCTCCACTTT	CASSSFGGAGSPLHF
NA	TRBD1	TRBV4-1	TRBJ1-5	TGCGCCAGCAGCCAAGCGGACAGGGGAAATCAGCCCCAGCATTTT	CASSQADRGNQPQHF
NA	TRBD2	TRBV19	TRBJ2-1	TGTGCCAGTAAGAGGCTAGCGGGGGTAAATGAGCAGTTCTTC	CASKRLAGVNEQFF
few	NA	TRBV5-1	TRBJ2-7	TGCGCCAGCAGCTTGGCTCAGGGGTGGAACGAGCAGTACTTC	CASSLAQGWNEQYF
few	NA	TRBV18	TRBJ1-1	TGTGCCAGCTCACCACCGGCTACTCGGGTCATGAACACTGAAGCTTTCTTT	CASSPPATRVMNTEAFF
NA	NA	TRBV7-2	TRBJ1-3	TGTGCCAGCAGCTTAGTTGGCGGCTCTGGAAACACCATATATTTT	CASSLVGGSGNTIYF
few	NA	TRBV29-1	TRBJ2-6	TGCAGCGTCCAAAACCCCAGGGGAGCCTGGAGCTCTGGGGCCAACGTCCTGACTTTC	CSVQNPRGAWSSGANVLTF
NA	NA	TRBV3-1/TRBV3-2	TRBJ1-1	TGTGCCAGCAGGAGTCGGGTTGAAGCTTTCTTT	CASRSRVEAFF
NA	NA	TRBV21-1	TRBJ2-5	TGTGCCGGGGGACAGGGGGGCCAAGAGACCCAGTACTTC	CAGGQGGQETQYF
NA	TRBD1	TRBV7-2	TRBJ1-2	TGTGCCAGCAGCTTTCAGGGGGGATATGGCTACACCTTC	CASSFQGGYGYTF
NA	TRBD2	TRBV10-3	TRBJ2-1	TGTGCCATCAGTGATTCCCGGACGACTAGCCTGAATGAGCAGTTCTTC	CAISDSRTTSLNEQFF